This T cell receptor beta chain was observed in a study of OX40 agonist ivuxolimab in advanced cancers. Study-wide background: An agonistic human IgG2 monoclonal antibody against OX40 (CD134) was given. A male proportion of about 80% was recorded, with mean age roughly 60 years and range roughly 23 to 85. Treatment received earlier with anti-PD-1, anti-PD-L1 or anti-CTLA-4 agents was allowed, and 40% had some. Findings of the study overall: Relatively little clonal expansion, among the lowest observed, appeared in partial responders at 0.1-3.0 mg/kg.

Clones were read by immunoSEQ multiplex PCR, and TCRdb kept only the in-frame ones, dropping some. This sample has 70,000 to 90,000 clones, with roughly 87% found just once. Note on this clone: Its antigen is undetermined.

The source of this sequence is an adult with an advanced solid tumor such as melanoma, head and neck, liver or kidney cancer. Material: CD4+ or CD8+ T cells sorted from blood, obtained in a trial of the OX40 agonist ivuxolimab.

This CDR3 is CASSPRGPNYNEQFF. CDR3 DNA sequence: TGCGCCAGCAGTCCGCGGGGGCCGAATTACAATGAGCAGTTCTTC. This rearrangement joins TRBV5-1 to TRBJ2-1; possible D gene TRBD2, 7 bases. CDR3 length equals 15 residues. From germline, CDR1 is SGHRS and CDR2 YFSETQ. V gave up 5 bases and J gave up 4 bases, with 16 bases separating them.